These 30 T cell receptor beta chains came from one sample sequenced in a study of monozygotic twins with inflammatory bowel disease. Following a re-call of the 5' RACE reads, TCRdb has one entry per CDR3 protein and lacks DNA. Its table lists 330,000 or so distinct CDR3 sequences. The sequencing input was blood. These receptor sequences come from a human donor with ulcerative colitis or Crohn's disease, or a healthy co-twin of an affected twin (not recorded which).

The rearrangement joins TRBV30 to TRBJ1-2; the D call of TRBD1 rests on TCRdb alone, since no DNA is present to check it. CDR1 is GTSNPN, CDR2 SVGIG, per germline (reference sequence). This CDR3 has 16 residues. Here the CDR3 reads CACLGLQEITNYGYTF.

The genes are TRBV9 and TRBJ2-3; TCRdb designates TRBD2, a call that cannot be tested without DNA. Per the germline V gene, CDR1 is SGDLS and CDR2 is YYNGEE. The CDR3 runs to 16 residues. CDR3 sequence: CASSVSAGGNTDTQYF.

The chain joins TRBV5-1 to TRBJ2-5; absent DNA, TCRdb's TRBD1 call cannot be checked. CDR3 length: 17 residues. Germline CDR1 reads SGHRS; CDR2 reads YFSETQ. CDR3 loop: CASSLAWTGSGQETQYF.

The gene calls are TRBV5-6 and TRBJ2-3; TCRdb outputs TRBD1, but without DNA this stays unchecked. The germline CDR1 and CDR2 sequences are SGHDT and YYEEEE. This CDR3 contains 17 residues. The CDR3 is CASSSPGQGILGDTQYF.

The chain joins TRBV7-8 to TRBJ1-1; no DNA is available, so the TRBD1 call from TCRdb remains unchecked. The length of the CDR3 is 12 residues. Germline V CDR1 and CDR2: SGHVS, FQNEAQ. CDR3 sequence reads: CASSLAGGAAFF. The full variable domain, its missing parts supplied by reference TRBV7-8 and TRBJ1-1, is GAGVSQSPRYKVAKRGQDVALRCDPISGHVSLFWYQQALGQGPEFLTYFQNEAQLDKSGLPSDRFFAERPEGSVSTLKIQRTQQEDSAVYLCASSLAGGAAFFGQGTRLTVV.

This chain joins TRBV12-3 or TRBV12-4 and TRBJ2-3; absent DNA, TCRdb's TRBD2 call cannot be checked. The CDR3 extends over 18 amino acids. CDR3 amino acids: CASSFIGGAAGRTDTQYF.

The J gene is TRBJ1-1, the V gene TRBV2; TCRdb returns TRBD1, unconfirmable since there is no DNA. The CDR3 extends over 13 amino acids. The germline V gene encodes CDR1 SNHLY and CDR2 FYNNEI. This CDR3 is CASRDTEGAEAFF. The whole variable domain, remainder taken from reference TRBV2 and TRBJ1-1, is EPEVTQTPSHQVTQMGQEVILRCVPISNHLYFYWYRQILGQKVEFLVSFYNNEISEKSEIFDDQFSVERPDGSNFTLKIRSTKLEDSAMYFCASRDTEGAEAFFGQGTRLTVV.

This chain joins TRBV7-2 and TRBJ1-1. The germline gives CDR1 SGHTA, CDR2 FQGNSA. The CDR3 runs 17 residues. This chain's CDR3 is CASSLALTGALNTEAFF.

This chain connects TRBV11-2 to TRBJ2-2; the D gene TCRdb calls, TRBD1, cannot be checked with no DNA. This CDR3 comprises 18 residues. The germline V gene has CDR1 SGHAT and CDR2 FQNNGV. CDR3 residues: CASSSKGAVAGNTGELFF.

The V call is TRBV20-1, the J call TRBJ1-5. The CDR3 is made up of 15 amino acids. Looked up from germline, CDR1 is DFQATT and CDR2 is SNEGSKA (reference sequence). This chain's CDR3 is CSAERESRDNQPQHF.

The CDR3 spells CSAVDRGNYGYTF. The chain employs TRBV20-1 and TRBJ1-2; checking the TCRdb D call of TRBD1 is not possible without DNA. This CDR3 has 13 amino acids. The germline gives CDR1 DFQATT, CDR2 SNEGSKA (reference sequence).

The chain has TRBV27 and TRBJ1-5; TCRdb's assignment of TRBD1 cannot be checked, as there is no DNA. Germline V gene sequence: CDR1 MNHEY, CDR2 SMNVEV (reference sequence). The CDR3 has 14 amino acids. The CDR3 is CASSRVGGKQPQHF.

CDR3 amino acids: CASSRKGTSAHSGANVLTF. V gene TRBV12-3 or TRBV12-4 combines with J gene TRBJ2-6; lacking DNA, the TRBD2 call made by TCRdb goes unchecked. This CDR3 contains 19 residues.

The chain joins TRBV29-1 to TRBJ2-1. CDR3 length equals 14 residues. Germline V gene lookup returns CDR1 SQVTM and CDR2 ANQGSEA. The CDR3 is CSVKDSVTYNEQFF.

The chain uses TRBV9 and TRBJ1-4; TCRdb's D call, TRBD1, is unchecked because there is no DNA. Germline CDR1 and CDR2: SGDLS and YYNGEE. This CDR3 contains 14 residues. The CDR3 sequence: CASSAGQQNEKLFF.

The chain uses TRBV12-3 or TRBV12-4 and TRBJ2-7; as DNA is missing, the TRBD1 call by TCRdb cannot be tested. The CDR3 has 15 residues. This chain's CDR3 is CASNAGGTGAYEQYF.

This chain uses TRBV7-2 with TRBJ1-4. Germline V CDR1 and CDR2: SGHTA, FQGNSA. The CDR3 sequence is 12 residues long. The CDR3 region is CASSLAEEKLFF.

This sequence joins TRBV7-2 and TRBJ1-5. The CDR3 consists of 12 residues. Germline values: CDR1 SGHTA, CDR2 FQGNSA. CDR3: CASSLVSSPQHF.

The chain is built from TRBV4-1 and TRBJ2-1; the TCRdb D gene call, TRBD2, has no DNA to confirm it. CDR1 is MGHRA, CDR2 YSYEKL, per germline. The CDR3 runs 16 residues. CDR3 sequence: CASSVMTSGVTGEQFF.

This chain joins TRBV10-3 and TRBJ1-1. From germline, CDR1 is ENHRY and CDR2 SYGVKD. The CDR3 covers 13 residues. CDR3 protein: CATRTVMNTEAFF.

The CDR3 reads CSAIGEPAGPYEQYF. The chain links TRBV20-1 to TRBJ2-7; lacking DNA, the TRBD2 call made by TCRdb goes unchecked. The V gene's germline CDR1 is DFQATT and CDR2 SNEGSKA (reference sequence). The CDR3 spans 15 residues.

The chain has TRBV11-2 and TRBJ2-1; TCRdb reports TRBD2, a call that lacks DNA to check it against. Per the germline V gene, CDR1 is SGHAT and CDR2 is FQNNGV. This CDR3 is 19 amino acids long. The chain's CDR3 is CASSFPPTSGRALGNEQFF.

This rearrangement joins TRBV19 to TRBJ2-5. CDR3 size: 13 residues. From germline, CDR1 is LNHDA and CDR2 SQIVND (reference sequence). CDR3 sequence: CASSEQGLETQYF.

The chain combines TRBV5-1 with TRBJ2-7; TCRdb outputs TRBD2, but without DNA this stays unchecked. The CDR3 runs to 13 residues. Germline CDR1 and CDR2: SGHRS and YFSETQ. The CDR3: CASSPELSGLADF.

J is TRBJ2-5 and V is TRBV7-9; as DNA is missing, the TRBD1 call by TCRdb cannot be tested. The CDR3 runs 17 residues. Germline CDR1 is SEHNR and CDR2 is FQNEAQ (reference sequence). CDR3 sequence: CASSLGLRDRYQETQYF.

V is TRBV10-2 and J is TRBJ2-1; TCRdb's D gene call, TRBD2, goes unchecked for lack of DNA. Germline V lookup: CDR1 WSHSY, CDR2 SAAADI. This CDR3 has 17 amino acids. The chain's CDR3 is CASRSGTSLIPYNEQFF.

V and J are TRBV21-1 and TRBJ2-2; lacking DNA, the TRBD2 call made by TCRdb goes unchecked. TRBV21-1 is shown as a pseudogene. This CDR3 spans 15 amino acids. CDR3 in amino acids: CASSNTGRNTGELFF.

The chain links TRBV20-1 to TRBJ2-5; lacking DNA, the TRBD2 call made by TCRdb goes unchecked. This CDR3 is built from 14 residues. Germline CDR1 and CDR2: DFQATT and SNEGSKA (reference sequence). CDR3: CSVRSGRAGETQYF.

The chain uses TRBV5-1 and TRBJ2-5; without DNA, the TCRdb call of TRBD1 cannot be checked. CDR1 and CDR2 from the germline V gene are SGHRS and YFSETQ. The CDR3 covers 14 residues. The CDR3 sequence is CASSLIDPLETQYF.

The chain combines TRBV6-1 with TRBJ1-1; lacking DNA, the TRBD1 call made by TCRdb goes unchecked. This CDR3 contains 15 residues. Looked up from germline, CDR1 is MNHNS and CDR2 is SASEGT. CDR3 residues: CASSRGQPADTEAFF.